The entry below describes one T cell receptor beta chain. Its antigen remains unidentified. Base qualities are not provided; no much larger clone lies one nucleotide away. This record belongs to a study of CD4 T cells in relation to SARS-CoV-2 and coronaviruses (dated by TCRdb to the early 2020s). For the wider study: In the ViraFEST assay, PBMCs were cultured with antigen for approximately ten days, after which TCR beta CDR3s were sequenced to identify antigen-specific clonal expansions. Using patient-derived lymphoblastoid cell lines, the shared crossreactive spike epitopes were mapped to their HLA restriction. At the level of individual TCR clonotypes, the study measured memory CD4+ T cell crossreactivity between SARS-CoV-2 spike protein and common cold coronavirus spike proteins. A different TCR-beta assay, based on Illumina, was used to sequence expansion assays from other donors in the study. The Adaptive Biotechnologies TCR-sequencing kit was used for samples from three pre-COVID donors and for the naive versus memory experiments, whereas the other data were Illumina-based. An HIV-1 Nef peptide pool or a no-peptide culture served as the negative reference condition. Points the paper makes about the study in general: Crossreactive clones showed significantly weaker SARS-CoV-2-driven expansion than monoreactive clones, consistent with antigenic imprinting. In roughly 60% of donors, memory CD4+ clonotypes turned up that crossrecognized SARS-CoV-2 and at least one common cold coronavirus spike. Crossreactivity analysis centred on spike protein, so crossreactivity against other viral proteins was not assessed. Pre-pandemic and post-infection samples were not both contributed by any donor, so tracing of the source of pre-existing responses was limited. The study was constrained by small numbers of patients and of tested TCRs.

V and J lose 10 bases and 5 bases, and a span of 35 bases separates them. In the germline V gene, CDR1 corresponds to MDHEN and CDR2 to SYDVKM. CDR3 length: 19 amino acids, cysteine to phenylalanine. This entry keeps only the CDR3 DNA: 57 bases, framed from base 1. The receptor library was made with the immunoSEQ multiplex PCR assay. The authors' analysis ran thus. During preprocessing, nonproductive sequences were removed, as were CDR3s that did not start with C, did not end with F or W, or were shorter than 7 amino acids. The MANAFEST web app was used to call antigen-specific clonotypes on the basis of expansion compared with the reference and with other culture wells. To be counted as positive, a clone had to show significant expansion compared with the reference culture, at an FDR below 0.05, in 2 of 3 replicate wells. To be called positive, a clone also had to show significant expansion compared with every other tandem well and an odds ratio greater than 5. CDR3 homology was measured as pairwise Levenshtein distance, computed with the stringdist R package after trimming three terminal residues from each end. The table comes from immuneACCESS by way of TCRdb, which keeps in-frame sequences with V and J called. Part of the clones is missing from these tables; in studies checked, under half for an unresolved V gene and the rest for unknown reasons. V, J and clone size are those of that table, while D and trimming were read from the DNA. The sample profile shows around 16,000 clones; 76% of them were found once. Together, the top ten hold about a quarter of the sample.

CD4+ T cells from unexposed donors were collected before the COVID-19 pandemic (2011-2018). After about 9 days of culture, CD4+ T cells were isolated with the EasySep CD4+ T cell isolation kit. As far as cell numbers permitted, CD4+ T cells from unexposed donors were tested for reactivity against SARS-CoV-2 S and N as well as four spike pools from common cold coronaviruses. Around 1.9 million PBMCs per well were cultured in IMDM with approximately 5% human AB serum and 9.5 to 10 IU/ml IL-2. Half of the culture medium was replaced with fresh IL-2-containing medium on days 3 and 7. In general, every peptide culture condition was set up in three replicate wells. The leukapheresis product for the unexposed donors was obtained through commercial purchase. PBMCs were isolated from leukapheresis product or whole blood by Ficoll-Paque PLUS gradient centrifugation. PBMCs were either used fresh in the expansion assay or cryopreserved at -140 degrees C. The QIAamp Micro DNA Kit was used to extract genomic DNA from the CD4+ T cells.

The origin of this receptor is a human donor in good health. Specimen: CD4+ T cells from PBMCs, cultured in vitro. Recombination linked TRBV28 to TRBJ1-2, with no confident D gene call. CDR3 region: CATGRWGVLAQLGGYGYTF. DNA sequence: TGTGCCACCGGGAGGTGGGGTGTGTTGGCGCAGCTGGGAGGTTATGGCTACACCTTC.